This T cell receptor (beta chain) emerged from a study of T cells after yellow fever vaccination. TCRdb reanalysed the 5' RACE reads using MiXCR and keeps one entry per CDR3 protein. The top ten clones hold roughly a third of a sample with about 74,000 distinct CDR3 sequences, more than 5.5% of them seen once. The CDR3 runs 13 residues. The germline V gene has CDR1 SGHRS and CDR2 YFSETQ. V shed 4 bases and J shed 4 bases, with 11 bases lying between them. The TCR originated in a man aged 18 to 29 who received the YFV17D yellow fever vaccine. The sample was CD8+ T cells sorted from PBMCs, taken more than 4 days after the first yellow fever vaccination. V and J are TRBV5-1 and TRBJ2-5, with D perhaps TRBD1 or TRBD2 (5 bases each). CDR3 region: CASSGDSGETQYF. The CDR3 DNA follows: TGCGCCAGCAGCGGAGACAGCGGAGAGACCCAGTACTTC.